This entry lists 23 T cell receptor beta chains sequenced from one sample in a study of T cell responses to AZD1222 COVID-19 vaccine. The table came from immunoSEQ multiplex PCR; TCRdb's copy has only in-frame clones and leaves some out. The sample consists of approximately 130,000 clones, about nine tenths of them appearing once. The specimen was peripheral blood, collected 28 days after the second AZD1222 dose. These receptors were obtained from an adult who received the AZD1222 COVID-19 vaccine.

The chain employs TRBV6-1 and TRBJ1-5, with D unresolved. This CDR3 contains 15 residues. Per the germline V gene, CDR1 is MNHNS and CDR2 is SASEGT. V was cut by 2 bases and J by 6 bases, with 14 bases left in between. The CDR3 spells CASSESFPWSQPQHF. DNA for the CDR3: TGTGCCAGCAGTGAATCCTTCCCCTGGAGTCAGCCCCAGCATTTT.

The rearrangement links TRBV27 to TRBJ1-2, with TRBD1 matching over 8 bases. Per the germline V gene, CDR1 is MNHEY and CDR2 is SMNVEV (reference sequence). With V trimmed by 0 bases and J by 4 bases, 10 bases remained unmatched. The CDR3 totals 17 residues. The CDR3 reads CASSLSRTGRLAYGYTF. The CDR3 bases are TGTGCCAGCAGTTTATCGAGGACAGGGCGATTAGCCTATGGCTACACCTTC.

This chain joins TRBV27 and TRBJ2-4; 7 bases agree with TRBD1. V shed 4 bases and J 8 bases; nucleotides not matched to a gene: 11. There are 15 residues in the CDR3. Per germline, CDR1 MNHEY and CDR2 SMNVEV (reference sequence). CDR3 residues: CASSWDLTGEYIQYF. The CDR3 DNA sequence: TGTGCCAGCAGTTGGGATTTAACAGGGGAATACATTCAGTACTTC.

The chain couples TRBV7-2 to TRBJ1-6; D uncertain. Trimming took 4 bases from V and 10 from J, leaving 11 bases between them. Germline lookup yields CDR1 SGHTA and CDR2 FQGNSA. The CDR3 length is 13 residues. For the CDR3, the DNA is TGTGCCAGCAGCTCAAGGGCGGAATCACCCCTCCACTTT. It codes for CASSSRAESPLHF.

The chain uses TRBV18 and TRBJ1-2; no clear D. The V gene lost 2 bases and the J gene lost 3 bases, with 10 bases spanning the gap. CDR3 size: 14 residues. Germline V lookup: CDR1 KGHSH, CDR2 LQKENI. The CDR3 sequence is CASSPSLLDYGYTF. In DNA, the CDR3 is TGTGCCAGCTCACCATCTCTGCTAGACTATGGCTACACCTTC.

The J gene is TRBJ2-3, the V gene TRBV9, with 8 bases matching TRBD1. Germline V gene sequence: CDR1 SGDLS, CDR2 YYNGEE. Trimming removed 2 bases from V and 0 bases from J; junction bases left unmatched: 5. CDR3 length: 16 residues. The CDR3 loop reads CASSVGTGSSTDTQYF. The CDR3, as DNA: TGTGCCAGCAGCGTCGGGACAGGATCTAGCACAGATACGCAGTATTTT.

J is TRBJ1-5 and V is TRBV5-5; 7 bases fit TRBD1. The germline V gene encodes CDR1 SGHKS and CDR2 YYEKEE (reference sequence). J gave up 6 bases and V 4 bases, and 10 bases lay outside the gene matches. CDR3 size: 15 residues. Written as DNA, the CDR3 is TGTGCCAGCAGCCAAAATGACAGGGCTCTTCAGCCCCAGCATTTT. This translates into CASSQNDRALQPQHF.

The chain combines TRBV5-8 with TRBJ1-1; tentatively, D is TRBD1 (5 bases). The CDR3 has 15 residues. The V gene lost 0 bases and the J gene lost 5 bases, with 14 bases spanning the gap. Germline CDR1 reads SGHTS; CDR2 reads YDEGEE. CDR3 protein: CASSLGSGRGTEAFF. CDR3 sequence (DNA): TGTGCCAGCAGCTTGGGATCAGGGAGAGGAACTGAAGCTTTCTTT.

V and J are TRBV6-5 and TRBJ2-2; 9 bases line up with TRBD1. Germline V gene lookup returns CDR1 MNHEY and CDR2 SVGAGI. The junction had 5 bases not matched to a gene; V was cut back by 6 bases and J by 3 bases. The CDR3 is made up of 15 amino acids. CDR3 sequence: CASRTGTGYTGELFF. CDR3 DNA sequence: TGTGCCAGCAGGACAGGGACAGGGTACACCGGGGAGCTGTTTTTT.

This chain joins TRBV30 and TRBJ1-6; 10 bases are a match to TRBD1. The V gene's germline CDR1 is GTSNPN and CDR2 SVGIG (reference sequence). This CDR3 contains 16 residues. The trim removed 6 bases at V and 0 bases at J, leaving 5 bases unmatched. The CDR3 spells CACPGQGSSYNSPLHF. Written as DNA, the CDR3 is TGTGCCTGCCCGGGACAGGGGAGCTCCTATAATTCACCCCTCCACTTT.

The chain couples TRBV30 to TRBJ2-2; D is uncertain. Trimming stripped 0 bases from V and 1 base from J, with 6 bases between. CDR3 length: 14 amino acids. Looked up from germline, CDR1 is GTSNPN and CDR2 is SVGIG (reference sequence). The CDR3: CAWSVKGNTGELFF. The DNA of the CDR3 is TGTGCCTGGAGTGTAAAGGGGAACACCGGGGAGCTGTTTTTT. The full variable domain, its missing parts supplied by reference TRBV30 and TRBJ2-2, is SQTIHQWPATLVQPVGSPLSLECTVEGTSNPNLYWYRQAAGRGLQLLFYSVGIGQISSEVPQNLSASRPQDRQFILSSKKLLLSDSGFYLCAWSVKGNTGELFFGEGSRLTVL.

The rearrangement joins TRBV18 to TRBJ1-2; 7 nucleotides line up with TRBD1. CDR3 length equals 13 residues. CDR1 and CDR2 (germline): KGHSH, LQKENI. The J segment lost 8 bases and the V segment lost 6 bases, leaving 9 bases of the junction unmatched. In DNA form, the CDR3 reads TGTGCCAGCTCCAGAGGAACAGGGGACGGCTACACCTTC. Protein product: CASSRGTGDGYTF.

This sequence joins TRBV7-2 and TRBJ2-1; perhaps TRBD1 as D (5 bases). The germline V gene has CDR1 SGHTA and CDR2 FQGNSA. This CDR3 has 13 amino acids. V was cut by 5 bases and J by 9 bases, with 14 bases left in between. The CDR3: CASSAYFRGEQFF. As DNA, the CDR3 is TGTGCCAGCAGCGCCTACTTTAGGGGTGAGCAGTTCTTC.

The chain couples TRBV7-3 to TRBJ2-3; 12 bases are a match to TRBD2. There are 20 residues in the CDR3. Trimming took 1 base from V and 0 from J; bases not matched to a gene: 11. Per germline, CDR1 SGHTA and CDR2 FQGTGA. The CDR3 DNA reads TGTGCCAGCAGCTTAAATGCCGCTAGCGGGGGGGCCGTGAGCACAGATACGCAGTATTTT. This gives the protein CASSLNAASGGAVSTDTQYF. Using reference TRBV7-3 and TRBJ2-3 for the parts outside the CDR3, the full variable domain is GAGVSQTPSNKVTEKGKYVELRCDPISGHTALYWYRQSLGQGPEFLIYFQGTGAADDSGLPNDRFFAVRPEGSVSTLKIQRTERGDSAVYLCASSLNAASGGAVSTDTQYFGPGTRLTVL.

The chain recombines TRBV30 with TRBJ2-7; 9 bases match TRBD1. The CDR3 extends over 13 amino acids. J lost 7 bases, V lost 3 bases, and 7 bases had no gene match. Germline V lookup: CDR1 GTSNPN, CDR2 SVGIG (reference sequence). DNA of the CDR3: TGTGCCTGGAGGGTACAGGGGGCGTTGGAGCAGTACTTC. Protein product: CAWRVQGALEQYF.

CDR3 region: CASSYAGSYGYTF. Here the CDR3 DNA reads TGTGCCAGTAGTTACGCGGGGTCCTATGGCTACACCTTC. The chain is built from TRBV19 and TRBJ1-2, with D hard to call. V gave up 5 bases and J gave up 4 bases, with 11 bases separating them. The CDR3 covers 13 residues. Germline loops: CDR1 LNHDA, CDR2 SQIVND (reference sequence).

This chain uses TRBV5-1 with TRBJ2-1, with a tentative D call TRBD2 (7 bases). The CDR3 has 17 amino acids. V was shortened by 0 bases and J by 0 bases, with 13 bases between the two germline ends. Germline V gene sequence: CDR1 SGHRS, CDR2 YFSETQ. For the CDR3, the DNA is TGCGCCAGCAGCTTGGCCGGGGGCGGGAGCTCCTACAATGAGCAGTTCTTC. It is translated as CASSLAGGGSSYNEQFF.

This clone has a handful of counts. The rearrangement links TRBV12-3 or TRBV12-4 to TRBJ2-7; 8 bases agree with TRBD1. The CDR3 is made up of 13 amino acids. V shed 8 bases and J 5 bases; nucleotides not matched to a gene: 8. For the CDR3, the DNA is TGTGCCAGCCGGACAGGGCGGAGGAACGAGCAGTACTTC. Protein: CASRTGRRNEQYF.

The chain has TRBV5-1 and TRBJ1-4; D not certain. The CDR3 runs 13 residues. Germline CDR1 and CDR2: SGHRS and YFSETQ. The V gene lost 4 bases and the J gene lost 5 bases, with 9 bases spanning the gap. The CDR3 sequence: CASSTDGNEKLFF. The CDR3 DNA is TGCGCCAGCAGCACCGACGGGAATGAAAAACTGTTTTTT.

The chain is built from TRBV18 and TRBJ1-5; unclear D gene. CDR1 KGHSH and CDR2 LQKENI come from the germline V gene. The CDR3 length is 14 residues. Trimming left V 0 bases short and J 2 bases short, with 5 bases between. Here the CDR3 DNA reads TGTGCCAGCTCACCACCTTCCGGCAATCAGCCCCAGCATTTT. Its translation is CASSPPSGNQPQHF.

The chain uses TRBV28 and TRBJ1-2; no firm D call. The CDR3 extends over 11 amino acids. In germline, CDR1 is MDHEN, CDR2 SYDVKM. V was pared by 7 bases and J by 3 bases, with 6 bases between. The CDR3 nucleotides read TGTGCCAGCAACACGGACTATGGCTACACCTTC. This translates into CASNTDYGYTF.

V is TRBV18 and J is TRBJ2-3; TRBD2 might be the D (5 bases). V was shortened by 4 bases and J by 3 bases, with 17 bases between the two germline ends. There are 16 residues in the CDR3. From germline, CDR1 is KGHSH and CDR2 LQKENI. CDR3 loop: CASSLSAGRETDTQYF. CDR3 nucleotide sequence: TGTGCCAGCTCACTATCCGCGGGTAGAGAGACAGATACGCAGTATTTT.

J is TRBJ2-3 and V is TRBV7-2; no firm D call. Germline V CDR1 and CDR2: SGHTA, FQGNSA. Trimming took off 2 bases at V and 0 bases at J, with 6 bases between the two ends. This CDR3 region has 14 residues. CDR3 loop: CASSLRMSTDTQYF. The CDR3 DNA follows: TGTGCCAGCAGCTTACGGATGAGCACAGATACGCAGTATTTT.